These 24 T cell receptor beta chains share one sample of origin, sequenced in a study of breast tumors, draining lymph nodes, adjacent tissues. The lymph nodes were axillary draining lymph nodes from breast cancer patients. TCRdb analysed the multiplex PCR reads with MiXCR anew, one entry per CDR3 protein. The sample has approximately 280,000 distinct CDR3 sequences; roughly 30% are singletons. Material for sequencing was axillary lymph node tissue. These receptors were taken from a female donor with breast cancer. Some clones in this sample may be carry-over from other donors' samples.

Concerning this clonotype: Given a much more abundant clone one base away, this may be a read error. The chain joins TRBV5-4 to TRBJ2-5; tentative D call: TRBD1 (7 bases). V gave up 0 bases and J gave up 7 bases, with 13 bases separating them. Germline CDR1 and CDR2: SGHNT and YYREEE (reference sequence). This CDR3 spans 14 amino acids. The CDR3 spells CASSLGSGGGTQYF. For the CDR3, the DNA is TGTGCCAGCAGCTTGGGGTCAGGGGGAGGGACCCAGTACTTC. The full variable domain, rest sourced from reference TRBV5-4 and TRBJ2-5, is ETGVTQSPTHLIKTRGQQVTLRCSSQSGHNTVSWYQQALGQGPQFIFQYYREEENGRGNFPPRFSGLQFPNYSSELNVNALELDDSALYLCASSLGSGGGTQYFGPGTRLLVL.

A few counts support this clonotype. A much larger clone lies one base from this, so it may be a read error. The chain employs TRBV2 and TRBJ2-7; D gene unclear. Germline CDR1 is SNHLY and CDR2 is FYNNEI. The CDR3 length is 12 residues. Here the CDR3 reads CAGKRLTYERYF. For the CDR3, the DNA is TGTGCCGGGAAACGTCTGACCTACGAGCGGTACTTC.

The genes are TRBV5-5 and TRBJ2-5; tentatively, D is TRBD2 (6 bases). Trimming left V 4 bases short and J 7 bases short, with 23 bases between. In germline, CDR1 is SGHKS, CDR2 YYEKEE (reference sequence). The CDR3 is made up of 16 amino acids. The DNA of the CDR3 is TGTGCCAGCAGCCAACCGACAGCGGGCTATCCTTGGACCCAGTACTTC. Protein sequence: CASSQPTAGYPWTQYF.

To note about this clonotype: Just one base apart from a much larger clone, this may be a read error. The conserved phenylalanine or tryptophan is not found at the CDR3 terminus, so this likely reflects a read error. V gene TRBV6-5 combines with J gene TRBJ2-6; a possible D gene is TRBD1 (6 bases). The CDR3 has 15 amino acids. V lost 7 bases and J lost 2, with 12 bases in between. The germline V gene encodes CDR1 MNHEY and CDR2 SVGAGI. The CDR3 loop reads CASNANRAGANVLTL. The CDR3 DNA follows: TGTGCCAGCAACGCAAACAGGGCTGGGGCCAACGTCCTGACTCTC.

Many counts were recorded for this clonotype. This sequence joins TRBV10-3 and TRBJ2-7, with a tentative D call TRBD2 (5 bases). The CDR3 covers 13 residues. Germline V gene data show CDR1 as ENHRY and CDR2 as SYGVKD. Deletions cut 2 bases from V and 12 bases from J, with 17 bases between. The CDR3 nucleotides are TGTGCCATCAGTGAGACCGACGCGGGCGGTTTGTACTTC. It codes for CAISETDAGGLYF.

The sample holds many counts of this clonotype. CDR3 sequence reads: CASARLPYNEQFF. The CDR3 bases are TGTGCCAGCGCGCGACTCCCCTACAATGAGCAGTTCTTC. The J gene is TRBJ2-1, the V gene TRBV2, with unresolved D. V was trimmed by 8 bases and J by 2 bases, leaving 10 bases between them. The CDR3 has 13 residues. The germline V gene has CDR1 SNHLY and CDR2 FYNNEI.

A few counts support this clonotype. The J gene is TRBJ1-1, the V gene TRBV12-3 or TRBV12-4, with D possibly TRBD1 on 5 matching bases. The CDR3 contains 13 residues. The V end lost 9 bases, the J end lost 3 bases, and 14 bases lay between the germline ends. As DNA, the CDR3 is TGTGCCAGTTCCAGGGTGCGTCACACTGAAGCTTTCTTT. Amino acid sequence: CASSRVRHTEAFF.

This clonotype was picked up many times. The CDR3 loop is CSAREIRTNSPLHF. DNA for the CDR3: TGCAGTGCTAGAGAGATACGGACCAATTCACCCCTCCACTTT. The gene calls are TRBV20-1 and TRBJ1-6, with D uncertain. Trimming left V 0 bases short and J 7 bases short, with 10 bases between. From germline, CDR1 is DFQATT and CDR2 SNEGSKA (reference sequence). This CDR3 region has 14 residues.

This clonotype came up many times. The rearrangement joins TRBV15 to TRBJ2-7; D remains ambiguous. The CDR3 consists of 15 residues. V was trimmed by 1 base and J by 5 bases, leaving 15 bases between them. Per the germline V gene, CDR1 is LNHNV and CDR2 is YYDKDF (reference sequence). CDR3 in DNA: TGTGCCACCAGCAGAGTGCGACGGCGAGGCCACGAGCAGTACTTC. Translation: CATSRVRRRGHEQYF.

This clonotype has only a few counts. This CDR3 is CASSFGTGATGELFF. The CDR3 DNA reads TGCGCCAGCAGCTTCGGGACAGGCGCTACCGGGGAGCTGTTTTTT. The chain recombines TRBV5-1 with TRBJ2-2; 8 bases fit TRBD1. The germline V gene encodes CDR1 SGHRS and CDR2 YFSETQ. The junction had 5 bases not matched to a gene; V was cut back by 2 bases and J by 5 bases. The CDR3 has 15 amino acids.

This chain joins TRBV10-2 and TRBJ2-1; TRBD1 or TRBD2 may be the D gene (5 bases each). Trimming stripped 8 bases from V and 1 base from J, with 18 bases between. The germline CDR1 and CDR2 sequences are WSHSY and SAAADI. The CDR3 covers 16 residues. In DNA, the CDR3 is TGCGCCAGCGGTCCAACCGGGGCAGGGTCCTACAATGAGCAGTTCTTC. This codes for CASGPTGAGSYNEQFF.

This clonotype has a handful of counts. This rearrangement joins TRBV27 to TRBJ2-3; D remains unclear. Germline V gene sequence: CDR1 MNHEY, CDR2 SMNVEV (reference sequence). This CDR3 region has 16 residues. V lost 2 bases to trimming and J lost 3 bases, with 15 bases between them. The CDR3 bases are TGTGCCAGCAGTTTACCCGGGCGCCTCGATACAGATACGCAGTATTTT. It is translated as CASSLPGRLDTDTQYF.

As to this clonotype: A much larger clone lies one base from this, so it may be a read error. The CDR3 carries no conserved terminal phenylalanine or tryptophan, so it likely arises from a read error. This chain joins TRBV30 and TRBJ1-2; D gene uncertain. V was shortened by 3 bases and J by 6 bases, with 8 bases between the two germline ends. The CDR3 runs to 11 residues. The germline V gene encodes CDR1 GTSNPN and CDR2 SVGIG (reference sequence). This chain's CDR3 is CAWSALDGYTL. CDR3 DNA sequence: TGTGCCTGGAGCGCTTTAGATGGCTACACCCTC.

For this clonotype: The junction shows a germline mismatch at one end, possibly a read error. The rearrangement uses TRBV20-1 and TRBJ2-1; 13 nucleotides match TRBD2. The CDR3 sequence is 15 residues long. The germline CDR1 and CDR2 sequences are DFQATT and SNEGSKA (reference sequence). The CDR3: CSASRGLAGKYEQSF. Written as DNA, the CDR3 is TGCAGTGCTAGTCGGGGACTAGCGGGAAAGTATGAGCAGTCCTTC.

The table lists this clonotype with many counts. The chain recombines TRBV20-1 with TRBJ2-7, with 7 bases matching TRBD1. There are 14 residues in the CDR3. CDR1 is DFQATT and CDR2 is SNEGSKA in the germline V gene (reference sequence). V trimming: 4 bases; J trimming: 2 bases; junction bases outside the gene matches: 8. The CDR3 reads CSATRQGTTYEQYF. The CDR3 DNA reads TGCAGTGCTACCCGACAGGGAACAACCTACGAGCAGTACTTC.

This clonotype was detected many times. The chain combines TRBV20-1 with TRBJ1-3; 7 bases are a match to TRBD1. Germline CDR1 reads DFQATT; CDR2 reads SNEGSKA (reference sequence). J was trimmed by 4 bases and V by 6 bases; bases with no gene match: 6. The CDR3 sequence is 13 residues long. CDR3 loop: CSASTGRGNTIYF. Written as DNA, the CDR3 is TGCAGTGCCTCGACAGGGAGAGGAAACACCATATATTTT.

This clonotype showed up just once. This may arise from a read error, as a much more abundant clone is one base away. The CDR3 end shows no conserved phenylalanine or tryptophan, and so a read error is likely. This chain links TRBV4-3 with TRBJ2-1; 12 nucleotides align to TRBD2. The germline CDR1 and CDR2 sequences are LGHNA and YSLEER. This CDR3 has 15 residues. With V trimmed by 4 bases and J by 5 bases, 3 bases remained unmatched. In DNA, the CDR3 is TGCGCCAGCAGCCCAAGACTAGCGGGAGACAATGAGCAGTTCTCC. Translation: CASSPRLAGDNEQFS.

The rearrangement links TRBV9 to TRBJ1-4; D is ambiguous. This CDR3 is built from 13 residues. Germline CDR1 and CDR2: SGDLS and YYNGEE. V was clipped by 0 bases and J by 7 bases, with 7 bases between them. CDR3 DNA sequence: TGTGCCAGCAGCGTAGTGCCGGGTGAAAAACTGTTTTTT. It is translated as CASSVVPGEKLFF.

At least ten counts were recorded for this clonotype. CDR3 loop: CASSIARGGRREKLFF. The CDR3 coding sequence is TGTGCCAGTAGTATAGCGCGGGGTGGGCGGCGCGAAAAACTGTTTTTT. This rearrangement joins TRBV19 to TRBJ1-4; D uncertain. Trimming cost V 1 base and J 8 bases, with 17 bases left between them. Germline lookup yields CDR1 LNHDA and CDR2 SQIVND (reference sequence). There are 16 residues in the CDR3.

Many counts were recorded for this clonotype. This chain connects TRBV9 to TRBJ2-1; tentative D call: TRBD2 (5 bases). This CDR3 is 13 amino acids long. Deletions cut 1 base from V and 14 bases from J, with 16 bases between. Germline CDR1 and CDR2: SGDLS and YYNGEE. The CDR3 DNA reads as TGTGCCAGCAGCGTAATGCTAGCCGGCGAGGAGTTCTTC. This gives the protein CASSVMLAGEEFF. The full variable domain, in which reference TRBV9 and TRBJ2-1 provide the parts outside the CDR3, is DSGVTQTPKHLITATGQRVTLRCSPRSGDLSVYWYQQSLDQGLQFLIQYYNGEERAKGNILERFSAQQFPDLHSELNLSSLELGDSALYFCASSVMLAGEEFFGPGTRLTVL.

This clonotype was found many times. The rearrangement joins TRBV20-1 to TRBJ2-7; perhaps TRBD1 as D (6 bases). The CDR3 has 15 amino acids. Germline V gives CDR1 DFQATT, CDR2 SNEGSKA (reference sequence). Trimming pared 3 bases from V and 5 bases from J, leaving 20 bases between. CDR3 DNA sequence: TGCAGTGCTAGTCCGTTCGACAGGATCGGCCACGAGCAGTACTTC. Residues: CSASPFDRIGHEQYF.

Note on this clonotype: The junction and the germline gene differ at one end; a read error may be behind it. V and J are TRBV7-8 and TRBJ2-4; 9 bases match TRBD2. In germline, CDR1 is SGHVS, CDR2 FQNEAQ. The CDR3 is 16 residues long. The CDR3 here is CASNPRGLAEKSIQYF. The CDR3 DNA reads as TGTGCCAGCAACCCCAGGGGACTAGCAGAAAAAAGCATTCAGTACTTC.

There are many counts of this clonotype. This chain joins TRBV20-1 and TRBJ1-6; 8 bases match TRBD1. Germline assignment: CDR1 DFQATT and CDR2 SNEGSKA (reference sequence). This CDR3 has 13 amino acids. V lost 7 bases and J lost 9; bases outside the gene matches: 8. The CDR3 DNA reads as TGCAGTGTTGGACAGGGAAACAGTTCACCCCTCCACTTT. This codes for CSVGQGNSSPLHF.

This clonotype showed up many times. This chain links TRBV11-3 with TRBJ2-3, with TRBD2 identical over 9 bases. CDR1 SGHNT and CDR2 YENEEA come from the germline V gene. J gave up 3 bases and V 4 bases, and 8 bases lay outside the gene matches. This CDR3 region has 16 residues. The CDR3: CASSSYSGSATDTQYF. The DNA of the CDR3 is TGTGCCAGCAGCTCGTATAGCGGGAGTGCTACAGATACGCAGTATTTT. The complete variable domain, with remaining parts taken from reference TRBV11-3 and TRBJ2-3, reads EAGVVQSPRYKIIEKKQPVAFWCNPISGHNTLYWYLQNLGQGPELLIRYENEEAVDDSQLPKDRFSAERLKGVDSTLKIQPAELGDSAVYLCASSSYSGSATDTQYFGPGTRLTVL.